This T cell receptor (beta chain) was captured by sequencing in a study of shared clonotypes between healthy human individuals. Terminally differentiated effector memory CD45RA+ cells were excluded by CCR7 positive selection of CD45RO-negative cells. Those who donated, Caucasian adults without exception, all lived in Nashville, Tennessee. This CDR3 region has 13 residues. Germline-derived CDR1 and CDR2 are MGHRA and YSYEKL. To note about this clone: The antigen is not known. At one of its ends the junction is not consistent with the germline gene, which may arise from a read error.

Study results and caveats: In contrast to clonotypes shared by all four donors, non-shared clonotypes had lower generation probabilities.

Sequencing was at deep level. A roughly 200 ng quantity of DNA, 32,000 or so T cell genomes, went into the sorted-subset replicate PCRs. Clones were sequenced by immunoSEQ multiplex PCR, and TCRdb holds only the in-frame ones, with some missing. Of about 2.1 million clones listed, 85% to 95% are singletons. The chain joins TRBV4-1 to TRBJ2-7, with D tentatively TRBD2 (6 bases). This TCR derives from a man between 18 and 29 years old in good health. Some clones in this sample may be carry-over from other donors' samples. The sequenced material came from naive CD8+ T cells from PBMCs. The DNA for the CDR3 is TGCGCCAGCAGCCAGCGGGATTGGTCGTCGGAACACTTC. It codes for CASSQRDWSSEHF.